This T cell receptor beta chain was documented in a study of identifying expanded T cells in peripheral blood. Regarding the study as a whole: Roughly 1.2 clones differed between technical replicates, versus approximately 17 and 20 over time.

TCRdb's copy holds only in-frame clones and misses some; the assay was immunoSEQ multiplex PCR. The repertoire holds 58,000 or so clones, with approximately 80% as singletons. Germline V gene data show CDR1 as SEHNR and CDR2 as FQNEAQ (reference sequence). Trimming removed 1 base at V and 8 bases at J, with 15 bases between. This CDR3 spans 14 amino acids. A few counts support this clone. Its matching antigen is unknown. The receptor's source is a person aged 18 to 75 in good health. Sequencing used blood. This chain uses TRBV7-9 with TRBJ2-7; perhaps TRBD1 as D (6 bases). The CDR3 reads CASSLGTLGGKQYF. In DNA form, the CDR3 reads TGTGCCAGCAGCTTAGGAACCCTAGGGGGTAAGCAGTACTTC. Filled out from reference TRBV7-9 and TRBJ2-7, the complete variable domain reads DTGVSQNPRHKITKRGQNVTFRCDPISEHNRLYWYRQTLGQGPEFLTYFQNEAQLEKSRLLSDRFSAERPKGSFSTLEIQRTEQGDSAMYLCASSLGTLGGKQYFGPGTRLTVT.